The 22 T cell receptor beta chains listed next were all sequenced from one sample in a study of radiation and T cells in renal cell carcinoma. Time point of the sample: baseline pretreatment blood. Indicated treatment: 15 Gy SBRT to primary tumor, nephrectomy 4 weeks later. The assay was immunoSEQ multiplex PCR, and TCRdb's table has in-frame clones only and misses some. Of 50,000 to 75,000 clones in the sample, about three quarters were seen once. Sequencing used blood, obtained from a patient whose treatment included radiotherapy and nephrectomy. These receptors were collected from a man between 60 and 75 years old with renal cell carcinoma.

The chain recombines TRBV5-8 with TRBJ1-2, with a weak D call TRBD1 (5 bases). Trimming stripped 4 bases from V and 7 bases from J, with 17 bases between. Germline assignment: CDR1 SGHTS and CDR2 YDEGEE. This CDR3 contains 14 residues. The CDR3 here is CASSLPPQGTGYTF. As DNA, the CDR3 is TGTGCCAGCAGCCTCCCTCCCCAGGGAACTGGCTACACCTTC.

This chain uses TRBV25-1 with TRBJ2-2, with 9 bases aligning to TRBD1. Germline CDR1 and CDR2: MGHDK and SYGVNS. This CDR3 is 16 amino acids long. V shed 6 bases and J 2 bases; nucleotides not matched to a gene: 7. CDR3 coding DNA: TGTGCCAGCAGCACTCCGGGACAGGGAAACACCGGGGAGCTGTTTTTT. As protein: CASSTPGQGNTGELFF.

This rearrangement joins TRBV25-1 to TRBJ1-3, with D hard to call. Germline V gene data show CDR1 as MGHDK and CDR2 as SYGVNS. The CDR3 length is 13 residues. The germline V and J ends were trimmed by 5 bases and 0 bases, with 5 bases remaining between them. CDR3 DNA sequence: TGTGCCAGCAGTCTGATCTCTGGAAACACCATATATTTT. Translating gives CASSLISGNTIYF. Drawing the rest from reference TRBV25-1 and TRBJ1-3, the complete variable domain is EADIYQTPRYLVIGTGKKITLECSQTMGHDKMYWYQQDPGMELHLIHYSYGVNSTEKGDLSSESTVSRIRTEHFPLTLESARPSHTSQYLCASSLISGNTIYFGEGSWLTVV.

The V and J genes are TRBV18 and TRBJ2-7; possibly TRBD2 for D (7 bases). Germline V gene data show CDR1 as KGHSH and CDR2 as LQKENI. The CDR3 runs 17 residues. The V gene lost 3 bases and the J gene lost 4 bases, with 22 bases spanning the gap. The CDR3 DNA reads TGTGCCAGCTCACCCTTCCATCTTGAGGGGGGGAGTTACGAGCAGTACTTC. It codes for CASSPFHLEGGSYEQYF.

The chain is built from TRBV6-1 and TRBJ1-4, with D perhaps matching TRBD1 (6 bases). The CDR3 runs 13 residues. V was clipped by 3 bases and J by 4 bases, with 6 bases between them. Germline V gives CDR1 MNHNS, CDR2 SASEGT. The CDR3 loop is CASSDRGNEKLFF. DNA for the CDR3: TGTGCCAGCAGTGACAGGGGTAATGAAAAACTGTTTTTT.

The chain carries TRBV7-7 and TRBJ2-5; D tentatively fits TRBD1 or TRBD2 (5 bases each). The length of the CDR3 is 14 residues. The V and J ends lost 5 bases and 5 bases respectively, with 15 bases between them. The germline CDR1 and CDR2 sequences are SSHAT and FNYEAQ (reference sequence). Written as DNA, the CDR3 is TGTGCCAGCAGCCCCACCGGGACGGGGGAGACCCAGTACTTC. Translated: CASSPTGTGETQYF.

This chain connects TRBV6-1 to TRBJ1-5; D is unclear. Germline assignment: CDR1 MNHNS and CDR2 SASEGT. The CDR3 extends over 14 amino acids. The V end was cut by 7 bases, the J end by 3 bases, with 13 bases between. The CDR3 here is CASNERGINQPQHF. The CDR3 bases are TGTGCCAGCAACGAAAGAGGCATCAATCAGCCCCAGCATTTT.

This chain joins TRBV29-1 and TRBJ2-1; 11 bases are shared with TRBD2. With V trimmed by 6 bases and J by 4 bases, 5 bases remained unmatched. Looked up from germline, CDR1 is SQVTM and CDR2 is ANQGSEA. The CDR3 loop spans 14 amino acids. The CDR3 sequence is CSVRGTSGYNEQFF. CDR3 DNA sequence: TGCAGCGTCAGGGGGACTAGCGGTTACAATGAGCAGTTCTTC.

The chain is built from TRBV19 and TRBJ2-1, with D perhaps TRBD2 (6 bases). Trimming removed 0 bases at V and 0 bases at J, with 12 bases between. CDR3 length: 17 residues. The germline V gene has CDR1 LNHDA and CDR2 SQIVND (reference sequence). CDR3 in amino acids: CASSIELAASSYNEQFF. The CDR3 coding sequence is TGTGCCAGTAGTATAGAGTTAGCGGCGAGCTCCTACAATGAGCAGTTCTTC.

The rearrangement uses TRBV15 and TRBJ1-6; D gene uncertain. Looked up from germline, CDR1 is LNHNV and CDR2 is YYDKDF (reference sequence). Trimming shortened V by 0 bases and J by 3 bases, and 12 bases separated the two germline ends. The CDR3 sequence is 17 residues long. CDR3 bases: TGTGCCACCAGCAGAGATGGAGGGTCTTTCTATAATTCACCCCTCCACTTT. Protein sequence: CATSRDGGSFYNSPLHF.

The CDR3 region is CASGSLNYGYTF. In nucleotides, the CDR3 is TGTGCCAGCGGAAGCCTTAACTATGGCTACACCTTC. The chain has TRBV2 and TRBJ1-2, with D hard to call. The germline V gene encodes CDR1 SNHLY and CDR2 FYNNEI. The V gene lost 8 bases and the J gene lost 1 base, with 8 bases spanning the gap. The CDR3 runs to 12 residues.

This chain uses TRBV7-9 with TRBJ1-1; D unresolved. The germline V and J ends were trimmed by 5 bases and 1 base, with 8 bases remaining between them. The CDR3 length is 13 residues. Germline-derived CDR1 and CDR2 are SEHNR and FQNEAQ (reference sequence). The CDR3 coding sequence is TGTGCCAGCAGCCCTACACCGAACACTGAAGCTTTCTTT. Encoded protein: CASSPTPNTEAFF.

The rearrangement links TRBV5-8 to TRBJ2-7, with D perhaps matching TRBD2 (6 bases). CDR1 and CDR2 (germline): SGHTS, YDEGEE. The CDR3 runs 17 residues. The V end was cut by 4 bases, the J end by 2 bases, with 22 bases between. CDR3 in DNA: TGTGCCAGCAGCGTCGATAGAGGCGGGTGGGGGGCCTACGAGCAGTACTTC. Its translation is CASSVDRGGWGAYEQYF.

The chain employs TRBV7-3 and TRBJ2-5; perhaps TRBD2 as D (6 bases). CDR1 SGHTA and CDR2 FQGTGA come from the germline V gene. This CDR3 has 14 amino acids. V lost 2 bases and J 5 bases, leaving 12 bases between the germline ends. In DNA form, the CDR3 reads TGTGCCAGCAGCTTATCGGCACGGGGGGAGACCCAGTACTTC. Residues: CASSLSARGETQYF.

The V and J genes are TRBV2 and TRBJ2-7; D unresolved. This CDR3 is built from 11 residues. Germline CDR1 reads SNHLY; CDR2 reads FYNNEI. Between the trimmed V and J ends, which lost 6 bases and 2 bases, there was a span of 5 bases. The CDR3 nucleotides read TGTGCCAGCAGATGGACCTACGAGCAGTACGTC. Protein sequence: CASRWTYEQYV.

The chain recombines TRBV5-1 with TRBJ1-4; 9 nucleotides line up with TRBD1. The CDR3 loop spans 15 amino acids. Trimming took 4 bases from V and 4 from J; bases not matched to a gene: 5. Germline V gives CDR1 SGHRS, CDR2 YFSETQ. CDR3 nucleotides: TGCGCCAGCAGCCTGGCGGGACAGGGTAATGAAAAACTGTTTTTT. This translates into CASSLAGQGNEKLFF.

The chain carries TRBV7-6 and TRBJ2-1; unclear D gene. There are 12 residues in the CDR3. The germline V gene encodes CDR1 SGHVS and CDR2 FNYEAQ. Deletions cut 5 bases from V and 9 bases from J, with 11 bases between. CDR3 in DNA: TGTGCCAGCAGCCCAAGGTATGGTGAGCAGTTCTTC. It encodes CASSPRYGEQFF.

The V and J genes are TRBV30 and TRBJ1-1; D possibly corresponds to TRBD1 (6 bases). With 8 bases removed from V and 4 bases from J, the gap between germline ends came to 17 bases. CDR1 and CDR2 from the germline V gene are GTSNPN and SVGIG (reference sequence). CDR3 length: 13 amino acids. The CDR3 DNA reads TGTGCCCGTGCGATACAGGGAGGCACTGAAGCTTTCTTT. It specifies CARAIQGGTEAFF.

V is TRBV7-9 and J is TRBJ1-2, with TRBD1 matching 9 bases. The CDR3 length is 14 residues. The J segment lost 6 bases and the V segment lost 5 bases, leaving 7 bases of the junction unmatched. The germline V gene has CDR1 SEHNR and CDR2 FQNEAQ (reference sequence). The CDR3 is CASSPRQGGDGYTF. The CDR3 bases are TGTGCCAGCAGCCCCCGACAGGGGGGGGATGGCTACACCTTC.

The rearrangement links TRBV7-2 to TRBJ2-1; 9 nucleotides match TRBD2. With 1 base clipped from V and 3 bases from J, the junction kept 4 bases outside the gene matches. In germline, CDR1 is SGHTA, CDR2 FQGNSA. CDR3 length: 16 amino acids. The CDR3 loop reads CASSLGPSGIYNEQFF. CDR3 coding DNA: TGTGCCAGCAGCTTAGGGCCTAGCGGGATCTACAATGAGCAGTTCTTC.

The rearrangement uses TRBV2 and TRBJ1-1; D remains ambiguous. V dropped 7 bases and J dropped 3 bases, with 12 bases sitting between them. The V gene's germline CDR1 is SNHLY and CDR2 FYNNEI. The CDR3 length is 13 residues. The CDR3 reads CASITGFDTEAFF. The CDR3 region has the DNA TGTGCCAGCATAACGGGGTTCGACACTGAAGCTTTCTTT.

The V and J genes are TRBV7-2 and TRBJ1-1; D might be TRBD1 (6 bases). V was pared by 0 bases and J by 1 base, with 6 bases between. The germline V gene encodes CDR1 SGHTA and CDR2 FQGNSA. The CDR3 totals 14 residues. The CDR3 protein is CASSLAGGNTEAFF. CDR3 sequence (DNA): TGTGCCAGCAGCTTAGCAGGGGGGAACACTGAAGCTTTCTTT. The full variable domain, in which reference TRBV7-2 and TRBJ1-1 provide the parts outside the CDR3, is GAGVSQSPSNKVTEKGKDVELRCDPISGHTALYWYRQSLGQGLEFLIYFQGNSAPDKSGLPSDRFSAERTGGSVSTLTIQRTQQEDSAVYLCASSLAGGNTEAFFGQGTRLTVV.